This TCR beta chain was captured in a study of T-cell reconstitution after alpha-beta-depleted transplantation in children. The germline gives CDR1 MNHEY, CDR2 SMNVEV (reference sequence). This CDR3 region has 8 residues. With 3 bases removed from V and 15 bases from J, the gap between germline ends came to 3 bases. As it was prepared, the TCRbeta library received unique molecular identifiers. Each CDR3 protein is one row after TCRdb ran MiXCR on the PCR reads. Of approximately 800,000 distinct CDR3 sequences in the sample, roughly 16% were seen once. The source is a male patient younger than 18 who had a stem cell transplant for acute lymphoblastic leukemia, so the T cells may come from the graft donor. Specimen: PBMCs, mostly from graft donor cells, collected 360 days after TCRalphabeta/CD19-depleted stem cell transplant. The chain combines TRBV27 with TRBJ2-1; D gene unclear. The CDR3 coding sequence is TGTGCCAGCAGTTTCGGGTTCTTC. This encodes CASSFGFF.